This T cell receptor beta chain was sequenced in a study of T-cell memory formation after mild COVID-19. Study-level background: Largely, the TCR clusters proved donor specific.

Germline loops: CDR1 SGHRS, CDR2 YFSETQ. This CDR3 contains 14 residues. A single record per CDR3 protein comes from TCRdb applying MiXCR to the 5' RACE reads. Found here are about 110,000 distinct CDR3 sequences, approximately 14% of them singletons; the top ten hold around 40%. Broader study findings: Contracting CD4+ clones were located mainly in CM and EM, and CD8+ clones in EMRA.

This clonotype has ten or more counts. Its antigen is still unknown. Sequence at one end of the junction differs from germline and may be a read error. The chain uses TRBV5-1 and TRBJ1-1, with unresolved D. Specimen: PBMCs or a T cell subset sorted from them (not recorded which). This TCR was sampled from a man aged 18 to 30 who had mild COVID-19 (a few samples of this study predate the infection). Cell type and time point are not known. The chain's CDR3 is CASSFETGNAEAFF. The CDR3 nucleotides read TGCGCCAGCAGCTTCGAGACGGGGAACGCTGAAGCTTTCTTT.